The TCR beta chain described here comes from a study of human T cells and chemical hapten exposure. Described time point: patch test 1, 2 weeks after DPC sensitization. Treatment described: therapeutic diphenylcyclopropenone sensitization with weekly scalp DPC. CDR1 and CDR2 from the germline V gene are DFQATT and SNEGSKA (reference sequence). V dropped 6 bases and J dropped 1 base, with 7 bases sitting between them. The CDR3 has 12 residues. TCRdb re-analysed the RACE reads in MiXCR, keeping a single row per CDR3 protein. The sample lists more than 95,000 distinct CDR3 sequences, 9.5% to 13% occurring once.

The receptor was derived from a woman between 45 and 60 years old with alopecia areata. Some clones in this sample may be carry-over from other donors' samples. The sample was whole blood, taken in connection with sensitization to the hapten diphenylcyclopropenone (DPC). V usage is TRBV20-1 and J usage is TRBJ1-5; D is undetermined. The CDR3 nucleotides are TGCAGTGCCCCCAGAAGCAATCAGCCCCAGCATTTT. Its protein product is CSAPRSNQPQHF.